Shown below are 17 T cell receptor beta chains from a single sample sequenced in a study of T cell clonality in common variable immunodeficiency (dated by TCRdb to the mid-2010s). Receptors were amplified or captured by the immunoSEQ multiplex PCR assay. TCRdb holds this immuneACCESS table with in-frame rearrangements only. Some clones are missing; in checked studies, unresolved V genes explain under half, and the rest has no known cause. The sample comprises over 40,000 clones, and every one was counted more than once. Of the sample, about 5.9% is held by the ten largest clones. Sequencing was done on a sample of peripheral blood mononuclear cells. The receptors come from a person between 18 and 75 years old in good health.

This clone was detected many times. The read stops 3 residues short of the end of the CDR3; the missing end is completed from the germline J gene. The chain employs TRBV7-8 and TRBJ2-5; possible D gene TRBD1, 5 bases. The CDR3 is 14 amino acids. Germline V CDR1 and CDR2: SGHVS, FQNEAQ. The V gene lost 4 bases and the J gene lost 2 bases, with 11 bases spanning the gap. CDR3 residues: CASSSHTGQETQYF. CDR3 DNA (partial): TGTGCCAGCAGCTCACACACAGGACAAGAGACC. Full variable domain (missing parts from reference TRBV7-8 and TRBJ2-5): GAGVSQSPRYKVAKRGQDVALRCDPISGHVSLFWYQQALGQGPEFLTYFQNEAQLDKSGLPSDRFFAERPEGSVSTLKIQRTQQEDSAVYLCASSSHTGQETQYFGPGTRLLVL.

This clone showed up many times. The read gets to within 3 residues of the CDR3 end, and the germline J gene fills in the rest. The V gene is TRBV15, the J gene TRBJ2-5, with 10 bases aligning to TRBD2. Trimming removed 0 bases from V and 5 bases from J; junction bases left unmatched: 12. CDR3 length: 18 residues. Germline lookup yields CDR1 LNHNV and CDR2 YYDKDF (reference sequence). Here the CDR3 reads CATSRDLASGGAGETQYF. CDR3 DNA (partial): TGTGCCACCAGCAGAGATCTCGCTAGCGGGGGAGCGGGGGAGACC. Full variable domain (rest looked up from reference TRBV15 and TRBJ2-5): DAMVIQNPRYQVTQFGKPVTLSCSQTLNHNVMYWYQQKSSQAPKLLFHYYDKDFNNEADTPDNFQSRRPNTSFCFLDIRSPGLGDTAMYLCATSRDLASGGAGETQYFGPGTRLLVL.

About this clone: The CDR3 end is not reached by the read, which stops 3 residues before it; the germline J gene fills it in. The chain is built from TRBV2 and TRBJ1-2, with D maybe TRBD1 (6 bases). The CDR3 has 14 residues. The V gene lost 6 bases and the J gene lost 1 base, with 12 bases spanning the gap. From germline, CDR1 is SNHLY and CDR2 FYNNEI. The CDR3 protein is CASRATGSNYGYTF. The sequenced CDR3 bases are TGTGCCAGCAGGGCAACAGGGAGTAACTATGGC.

This clone was found many times. The CDR3 end falls 3 residues outside the read, so it is completed with the germline J gene. The rearrangement links TRBV29-1 to TRBJ1-1; TRBD1 might be the D (6 bases). Germline loops: CDR1 SQVTM, CDR2 ANQGSEA. The CDR3 runs to 14 residues. Trimming shortened V by 8 bases and J by 4 bases, and 20 bases separated the two germline ends. The CDR3 reads CSSGGGAGLTEAFF. The covered CDR3 bases are TGCAGCTCCGGAGGGGGGGCGGGACTCACTGAA.

This clone occurred many times. The CDR3 end falls 3 residues outside the read, so it is completed with the germline J gene. This sequence joins TRBV5-1 and TRBJ1-2; D may be TRBD1 (5 bases). This CDR3 has 14 residues. In germline, CDR1 is SGHRS, CDR2 YFSETQ. The V end was cut by 0 bases, the J end by 2 bases, with 8 bases between. The CDR3 DNA, read in part, is TGCGCCAGCAGCTTGGAACCAGGGAACTATGGC. It encodes CASSLEPGNYG. The CDR3 as a whole reads CASSLEPGNYGYTF.

This clone was picked up many times. The missing CDR3 end, 3 residues past where the read stops, is filled in from the germline J gene. This chain connects TRBV9 to TRBJ2-5; D might be TRBD2 (7 bases). V was trimmed by 2 bases and J by 5 bases, leaving 16 bases between them. This CDR3 is built from 15 residues. Germline assignment: CDR1 SGDLS and CDR2 YYNGEE. The CDR3 DNA, read in part, is TGTGCCAGCAGCGTGGGAGGGGGGGCTCGGGAGACC. As protein: CASSVGGGARET. The entire CDR3 protein reads CASSVGGGARETQYF.

This clone has at least ten counts. The read ends 3 residues before the CDR3 terminus; that terminus is restored from the germline J gene. The V call is TRBV19, the J call TRBJ1-5; D not resolved. Germline loops: CDR1 LNHDA, CDR2 SQIVND (reference sequence). Between the trimmed V and J ends, which lost 6 bases and 1 base, there was a span of 7 bases. The CDR3 is 13 amino acids. CDR3 bases read: TGTGCCAGTAGGAAACTAAGCAATCAGCCC. This encodes CASRKLSNQP. The full CDR3 protein is CASRKLSNQPQHF. The whole variable domain, remainder taken from reference TRBV19 and TRBJ1-5, is DGGITQSPKYLFRKEGQNVTLSCEQNLNHDAMYWYRQDPGQGLRLIYYSQIVNDFQKGDIAEGYSVSREKKESFPLTVTSAQKNPTAFYLCASRKLSNQPQHFGDGTRLSIL.

The sample holds many counts of this clone. The CDR3 end is not reached by the read, which stops 3 residues before it; the germline J gene fills it in. The V gene is TRBV9, the J gene TRBJ2-5; 8 bases match TRBD1. In germline, CDR1 is SGDLS, CDR2 YYNGEE. The CDR3 is 13 residues long. V lost 3 bases and J lost 5; bases outside the gene matches: 3. Incomplete CDR3 DNA: TGTGCCAGCAGCGGACAGGGGATTGAGACC. This gives the protein CASSGQGIET. The entire CDR3 sequence reads CASSGQGIETQYF.

The sample holds many counts of this clone. The missing CDR3 end, 3 residues past where the read stops, is filled in from the germline J gene. The rearrangement joins TRBV2 to TRBJ1-6, with D uncertain. This CDR3 has 16 amino acids. Trimming removed 2 bases from V and 3 bases from J, with 11 bases in between. Germline V CDR1 and CDR2: SNHLY, FYNNEI. CDR3 DNA (partial): TGTGCCAGCAGTGAAAAGTCACCCGGCTATAATTCACCC. It yields the protein CASSEKSPGYNSP. The whole CDR3 sequence reads CASSEKSPGYNSPLHF. The whole variable domain, remainder taken from reference TRBV2 and TRBJ1-6, is EPEVTQTPSHQVTQMGQEVILRCVPISNHLYFYWYRQILGQKVEFLVSFYNNEISEKSEIFDDQFSVERPDGSNFTLKIRSTKLEDSAMYFCASSEKSPGYNSPLHFGNGTRLTVT.

This clone was observed at least ten times. The read finishes 3 residues shy of the CDR3 end, and the germline J gene is used to complete it. The V gene is TRBV20-1, the J gene TRBJ2-3; D gene unclear. The CDR3 contains 14 residues. Looked up from germline, CDR1 is DFQATT and CDR2 is SNEGSKA (reference sequence). The V end was cut by 0 bases, the J end by 4 bases, with 11 bases between. CDR3 protein: CSARDLQKADTQYF. The CDR3 DNA, read in part, is TGCAGTGCTAGAGATCTCCAGAAGGCAGATACG.

With regard to this clone: Read coverage stops 3 residues before the CDR3 terminus; the germline J gene supplies the remainder. This chain joins TRBV19 and TRBJ2-1; D unresolved. V was shortened by 4 bases and J by 3 bases, with 10 bases between the two germline ends. Germline CDR1 reads LNHDA; CDR2 reads SQIVND (reference sequence). The CDR3 is 14 residues long. CDR3: CASSTRGRYNEQFF. Partial CDR3 DNA: TGTGCCAGTAGTACGAGAGGTCGCTACAATGAG.

This clone was counted ten times or more. The DNA ends 3 residues before the CDR3 does, and the rest of the CDR3 is filled in from the germline J gene. The J gene is TRBJ2-2, the V gene TRBV30; 7 bases align to TRBD1. The CDR3 has 14 amino acids. The germline CDR1 and CDR2 sequences are GTSNPN and SVGIG (reference sequence). The DNA read from the CDR3 is TGTGCCTGTTCCGGACAGGTGAGAAATGAAAAG. The encoded protein is CACSGQVRNEK. The whole CDR3 sequence is CACSGQVRNEKLFF.

This clone was recorded many times. The DNA read from the CDR3 is TGTGCCACCTCAACAACAGGGGATCAGCCC. Translation: CATSTTGDQP. The CDR3, in full, reads CATSTTGDQPQHF. The V gene is TRBV15, the J gene TRBJ1-5, with 7 bases matching TRBD1. The sequenced fragment ends 3 residues before the CDR3 boundary, so the rest is inferred from the germline J gene. V gave up 8 bases and J gave up 5 bases; unmatched junction bases: 6. CDR3 length: 13 amino acids. CDR1 is LNHNV, CDR2 YYDKDF, per germline (reference sequence).

This clone was counted many times. A read error may account for a junction end that differs from germline. The observed sequence ends 3 residues before the CDR3 terminus, with the missing tail filled in from the germline J gene. Other DNA sequences from this sample encode an identical CDR3 as well. This rearrangement joins TRBV6-1 to TRBJ1-3, with D perhaps TRBD1 (5 bases). The CDR3 is 18 residues long. CDR1 and CDR2 from the germline V gene are MNHNS and SASEGT. CDR3 DNA (partial): TGTGCCAGCAGTCAAGCCAGGGCACAGTTGAGCTCTGGAAACACC. Encoded protein: CASSQARAQLSSGNT. The whole CDR3 region reads CASSQARAQLSSGNTIYF.

This clone has at least ten counts. Sequencing ends 3 residues short of the CDR3 end; the germline J gene provides the rest. V usage is TRBV4-1 and J usage is TRBJ2-7; D remains ambiguous. The V and J ends lost 1 base and 1 base respectively, with 5 bases between them. Germline V lookup: CDR1 MGHRA, CDR2 YSYEKL. There are 13 residues in the CDR3. CDR3 in amino acids: CASSQAQSYEQYF. The CDR3 DNA, read in part, is TGCGCCAGCAGCCAAGCACAGTCCTACGAG.

This clone was recorded at least ten times. The read ends 3 residues shy of where the CDR3 ends; the end is completed using the germline J gene. The chain carries TRBV7-2 and TRBJ2-3; no firm D call. V lost 6 bases to trimming and J lost 2 bases, with 6 bases between them. This CDR3 region has 12 residues. CDR1 is SGHTA, CDR2 FQGNSA, per germline. The CDR3 loop reads CASRANTDTQYF. Incomplete CDR3 DNA: TGTGCCAGCAGAGCAAACACAGATACG. Full variable domain (remainder filled in from reference TRBV7-2 and TRBJ2-3): GAGVSQSPSNKVTEKGKDVELRCDPISGHTALYWYRQSLGQGLEFLIYFQGNSAPDKSGLPSDRFSAERTGGSVSTLTIQRTQQEDSAVYLCASRANTDTQYFGPGTRLTVL.

This clone was observed many times. The read terminates 3 residues ahead of where the CDR3 ends, so the germline J gene completes it. The chain has TRBV30 and TRBJ2-5; TRBD2 matches at 13 bases. The CDR3 has 16 amino acids. After removal of 4 bases from V and 4 bases from J, the junction contained 9 bases not matched to a gene. From germline, CDR1 is GTSNPN and CDR2 SVGIG (reference sequence). Incomplete CDR3 DNA: TGTGCCTGGACGGAAACAGGACTAGCGGGGGCAGAGACC. As protein: CAWTETGLAGAET. The CDR3 reads in full as CAWTETGLAGAETQYF.